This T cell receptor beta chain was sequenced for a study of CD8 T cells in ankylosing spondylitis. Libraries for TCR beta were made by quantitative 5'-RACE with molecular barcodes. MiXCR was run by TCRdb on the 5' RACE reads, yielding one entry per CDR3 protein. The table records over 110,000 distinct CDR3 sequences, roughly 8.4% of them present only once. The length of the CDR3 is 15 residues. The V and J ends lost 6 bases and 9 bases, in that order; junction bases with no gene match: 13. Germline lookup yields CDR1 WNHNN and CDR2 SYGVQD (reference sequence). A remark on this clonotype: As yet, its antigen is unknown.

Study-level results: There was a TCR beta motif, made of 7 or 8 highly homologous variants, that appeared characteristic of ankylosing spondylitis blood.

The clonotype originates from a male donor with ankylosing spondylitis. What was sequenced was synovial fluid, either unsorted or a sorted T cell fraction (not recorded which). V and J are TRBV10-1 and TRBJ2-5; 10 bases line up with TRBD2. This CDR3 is CASSQEGTSDESQYF. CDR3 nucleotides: TGCGCCAGCAGCCAAGAAGGGACTAGCGATGAGTCCCAGTACTTC.